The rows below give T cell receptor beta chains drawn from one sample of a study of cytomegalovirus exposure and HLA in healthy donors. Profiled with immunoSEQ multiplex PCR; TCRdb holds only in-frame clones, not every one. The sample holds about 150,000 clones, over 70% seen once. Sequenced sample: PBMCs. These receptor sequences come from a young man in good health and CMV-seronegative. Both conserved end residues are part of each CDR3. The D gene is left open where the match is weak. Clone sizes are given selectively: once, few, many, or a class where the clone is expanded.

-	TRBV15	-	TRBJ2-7	CATSRDAHSYEQYF	TGTGCCACCAGCAGAGATGCGCACTCCTACGAGCAGTACTTC
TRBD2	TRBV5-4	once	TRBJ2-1	CASSLVIAGGDEQFF	TGTGCCAGCAGCTTGGTAATAGCGGGGGGTGATGAGCAGTTCTTC
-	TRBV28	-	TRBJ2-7	CASSPHPAGQYF	TGTGCCAGCAGTCCCCACCCCGCCGGGCAGTACTTC
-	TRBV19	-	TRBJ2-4	CASSRDSGGAKNIQYF	TGTGCCAGTAGTCGGGACAGCGGAGGGGCCAAAAACATTCAGTACTTC
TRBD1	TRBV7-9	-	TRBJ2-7	CASSSTGDRLSYEQYF	TGTGCCAGCAGCTCCACCGGGGACAGACTCTCCTACGAGCAGTACTTC
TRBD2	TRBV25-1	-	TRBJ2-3	CASSVQRGGTSPDTQYF	TGTGCCAGCAGTGTGCAGCGGGGGGGTACCTCCCCAGATACGCAGTATTTT
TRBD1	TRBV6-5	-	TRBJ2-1	CASSSLGQGLQNRFF	TGTGCCAGCAGCTCCCTAGGACAGGGACTCCAGAACAGGTTCTTC
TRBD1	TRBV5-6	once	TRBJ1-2	CASSIPGQNLVGGYTF	TGTGCCAGCAGCATACCGGGACAGAACCTCGTTGGCGGCTACACCTTC
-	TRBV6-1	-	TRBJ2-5	CASSAAGAGYQETQYF	TGTGCCAGCAGTGCTGCGGGGGCAGGCTACCAAGAGACCCAGTACTTC
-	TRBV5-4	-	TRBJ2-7	CASSLRGRSYEQYF	TGTGCCAGCAGCTTACGCGGGCGCTCCTACGAGCAGTACTTC
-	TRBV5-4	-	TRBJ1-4	CASSFYDRPGKLFF	TGTGCCAGCAGCTTTTATGACAGACCGGGAAAACTGTTTTTT
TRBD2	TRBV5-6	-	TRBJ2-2	CASSLGRGWTNTGELFF	TGTGCCAGCAGCCTCGGGAGGGGGTGGACGAACACCGGGGAGCTGTTTTTT
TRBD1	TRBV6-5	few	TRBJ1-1	CASSENRGYTEAFF	TGTGCCAGCAGTGAGAACAGGGGATACACTGAAGCTTTCTTT
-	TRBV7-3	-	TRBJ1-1	CASSLKGGTSSNTEAFF	TGTGCCAGCAGCTTAAAAGGAGGGACCTCCTCGAACACTGAAGCTTTCTTT
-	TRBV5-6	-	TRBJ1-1	CASSPLGTPDTEAFF	TGTGCCAGCAGCCCACTCGGGACACCTGACACTGAAGCTTTCTTT
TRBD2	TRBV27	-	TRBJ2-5	CASSFGGAETQYF	TGTGCCAGCAGTTTCGGGGGGGCAGAGACCCAGTACTTC
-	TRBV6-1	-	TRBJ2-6	CASSEQDTAGANVLTF	TGTGCCAGCAGTGAACAGGACACCGCTGGGGCCAACGTCCTGACTTTC